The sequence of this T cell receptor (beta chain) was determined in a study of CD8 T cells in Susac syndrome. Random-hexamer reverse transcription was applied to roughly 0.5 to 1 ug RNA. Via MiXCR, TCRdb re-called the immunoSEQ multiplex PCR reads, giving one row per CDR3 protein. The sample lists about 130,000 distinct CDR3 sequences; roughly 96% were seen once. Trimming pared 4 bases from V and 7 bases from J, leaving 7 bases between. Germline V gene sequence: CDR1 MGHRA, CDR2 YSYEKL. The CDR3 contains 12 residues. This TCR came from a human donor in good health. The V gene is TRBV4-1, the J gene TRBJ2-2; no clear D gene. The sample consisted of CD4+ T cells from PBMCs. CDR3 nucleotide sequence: TGCGCCAGCAGCCTCCGTATCGGGGAGCTGTTTTTT. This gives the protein CASSLRIGELFF.